A single sample gave rise to the 10 T cell receptor beta chains below, sequenced in a study of control samples from healthy donors and cancer patients. Libraries were prepared by immunoSEQ multiplex PCR; TCRdb keeps only in-frame clonotypes and omits some of them. The sample lists 200,000 to 250,000 clones; 85% to 95% were seen once. Sequenced: blood. These TCRs come from a man aged 50 to 59 in good health.

A single count supports this clone. The chain has TRBV7-6 and TRBJ1-1, with D possibly matching TRBD1 (6 bases). Germline-derived CDR1 and CDR2 are SGHVS and FNYEAQ. Trimming shortened V by 1 base and J by 4 bases, and 13 bases separated the two germline ends. This CDR3 has 15 residues. The CDR3 sequence is CASSLDQGSATEAFF. The CDR3 DNA reads as TGTGCCAGCAGCTTAGATCAGGGGTCGGCCACTGAAGCTTTCTTT.

The rearrangement joins TRBV7-9 to TRBJ2-1, with 8 bases matching TRBD2. CDR3 size: 17 residues. The V gene end was trimmed by 5 bases and the J gene end by 4 bases; junction bases not matched to a gene: 13. Germline lookup yields CDR1 SEHNR and CDR2 FQNEAQ (reference sequence). The CDR3 DNA reads as TGTGCCAGCAGCCTAGTTGGACTAGCCGAACTATACAATGAGCAGTTCTTC. This codes for CASSLVGLAELYNEQFF.

This clone was observed once. The genes are TRBV7-9 and TRBJ1-5, with TRBD1 identical over 7 bases. The V segment lost 8 bases and the J segment 7 bases; nucleotides outside the gene matches: 8. The CDR3 sequence is 13 residues long. Looked up from germline, CDR1 is SEHNR and CDR2 is FQNEAQ (reference sequence). The CDR3 sequence: CASAGTESQPQHF. The DNA of the CDR3 is TGTGCCAGCGCCGGGACAGAGTCCCAGCCCCAGCATTTT.

The chain links TRBV1 to TRBJ2-7; the table assigns TRBD2, which was not confirmed against the DNA. TRBV1 is tagged as a pseudogene. This CDR3 has 14 amino acids. The CDR3 nucleotides read TGCACCAGCAGCCAAGCGGGGGGCCACGACGAGCAGTACGTC. It encodes CTSSQAGGHDEQYV.

This chain links TRBV6-5 with TRBJ1-6; 9 bases match TRBD1. Germline CDR1 and CDR2: MNHEY and SVGAGI. This CDR3 has 14 residues. J lost 10 bases, V lost 5 bases, and 6 bases had no gene match. CDR3 region: CASSRTGGESPLHF. In DNA, the CDR3 is TGTGCCAGCAGTCGAACAGGGGGCGAATCACCCCTCCACTTT.

This chain connects TRBV3-1 (or the pseudogene TRBV3-2) to TRBJ2-2; tentatively, D is TRBD1 or TRBD2 (5 bases each). Trimming pared 2 bases from V and 5 bases from J, leaving 12 bases between. This CDR3 has 15 amino acids. Germline V gene data show CDR1 as LGHDT and CDR2 as YNNKEL (reference sequence). CDR3 region: CASSQWGIQTGELFF. CDR3 coding DNA: TGTGCCAGCAGCCAATGGGGGATACAGACCGGGGAGCTGTTTTTT.

The rearrangement links TRBV7-8 to TRBJ2-2, with a weak D call TRBD2 (5 bases). The CDR3 spans 15 residues. V lost 5 bases to trimming and J lost 0 bases, with 10 bases between them. Germline loops: CDR1 SGHVS, CDR2 FQNEAQ. The chain's CDR3 is CASSRGLSNTGELFF. CDR3 nucleotides: TGTGCCAGCAGCCGAGGGCTTTCGAACACCGGGGAGCTGTTTTTT.

This chain connects TRBV5-8 to TRBJ2-1, with a weak D call TRBD1 (6 bases). The germline CDR1 and CDR2 sequences are SGHTS and YDEGEE. The CDR3 sequence is 15 residues long. V lost 3 bases and J lost 6, with 16 bases in between. The CDR3 is CASSYRALGINEQFF. The CDR3 DNA is TGTGCCAGCAGCTACAGGGCCCTTGGGATCAATGAGCAGTTCTTC. The full variable domain, completed using reference TRBV5-8 and TRBJ2-1, is EAGVTQSPTHLIKTRGQQATLRCSPISGHTSVYWYQQALGLGLQFLLWYDEGEERNRGNFPPRFSGRQFPNYSSELNVNALELEDSALYLCASSYRALGINEQFFGPGTRLTVL.

The chain is built from TRBV7-9 and TRBJ2-3, with TRBD1 identical over 7 bases. Unmatched junction bases numbered 5, after V lost 5 bases and J lost 3 bases. CDR1 SEHNR and CDR2 FQNEAQ come from the germline V gene (reference sequence). The CDR3 is made up of 14 amino acids. The CDR3 DNA reads as TGTGCCAGCAGCAAAGACAGGGAAACAGATACGCAGTATTTT. Translating gives CASSKDRETDTQYF.

This sequence joins TRBV28 and TRBJ1-2; TRBD1 matches 11 bases. This CDR3 contains 17 residues. Germline CDR1 reads MDHEN; CDR2 reads SYDVKM. J lost 2 bases, V lost 7 bases, and 12 bases had no gene match. DNA for the CDR3: TGTGCCAGCACGACGGGGGGACAGGGGGATGTCAACTATGGCTACACCTTC. Protein product: CASTTGGQGDVNYGYTF.